The sequence of this TCR beta chain was determined in a study of blood T cell repertoires in COVID-19. Study-level information: The analysed material was cDNA or gDNA that came from T cells, B-cell-depleted T cells, or PBMCs.

TCRdb keeps only in-frame clones here, not all; method: immunoSEQ multiplex PCR. The sample has about 150,000 clones; roughly 84% are singletons. The CDR3 totals 12 residues. Trimming stripped 5 bases from V and 6 bases from J, with 8 bases between. CDR1 is LGHDT and CDR2 is YNNKEL in the germline V gene (reference sequence). The sequence was collected from a woman aged 45-60 years with acute or convalescent COVID-19. V is TRBV3-1 (or the pseudogene TRBV3-2) and J is TRBJ1-3; no definite D call. The sample consisted of peripheral blood. CDR3 sequence: CASSGEVNTIYF. Written as DNA, the CDR3 is TGTGCCAGCAGCGGGGAGGTAAACACCATATATTTT.